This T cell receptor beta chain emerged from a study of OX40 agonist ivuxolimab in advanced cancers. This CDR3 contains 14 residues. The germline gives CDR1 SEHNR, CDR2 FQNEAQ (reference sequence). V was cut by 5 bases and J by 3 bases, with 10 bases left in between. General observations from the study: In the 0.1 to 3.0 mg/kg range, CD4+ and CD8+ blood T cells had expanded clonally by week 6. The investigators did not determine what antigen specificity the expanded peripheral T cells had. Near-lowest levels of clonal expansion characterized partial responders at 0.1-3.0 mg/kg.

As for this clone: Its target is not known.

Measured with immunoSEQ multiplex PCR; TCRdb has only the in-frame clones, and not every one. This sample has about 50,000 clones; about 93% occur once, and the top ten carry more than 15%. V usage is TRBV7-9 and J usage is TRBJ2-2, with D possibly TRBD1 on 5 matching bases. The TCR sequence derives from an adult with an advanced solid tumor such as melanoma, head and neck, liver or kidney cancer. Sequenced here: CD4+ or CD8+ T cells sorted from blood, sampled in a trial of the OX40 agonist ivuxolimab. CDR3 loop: CASSQGVYTGELFF. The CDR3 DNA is TGTGCCAGCAGCCAAGGGGTATACACCGGGGAGCTGTTTTTT. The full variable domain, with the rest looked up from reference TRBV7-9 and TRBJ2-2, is DTGVSQNPRHKITKRGQNVTFRCDPISEHNRLYWYRQTLGQGPEFLTYFQNEAQLEKSRLLSDRFSAERPKGSFSTLEIQRTEQGDSAMYLCASSQGVYTGELFFGEGSRLTVL.